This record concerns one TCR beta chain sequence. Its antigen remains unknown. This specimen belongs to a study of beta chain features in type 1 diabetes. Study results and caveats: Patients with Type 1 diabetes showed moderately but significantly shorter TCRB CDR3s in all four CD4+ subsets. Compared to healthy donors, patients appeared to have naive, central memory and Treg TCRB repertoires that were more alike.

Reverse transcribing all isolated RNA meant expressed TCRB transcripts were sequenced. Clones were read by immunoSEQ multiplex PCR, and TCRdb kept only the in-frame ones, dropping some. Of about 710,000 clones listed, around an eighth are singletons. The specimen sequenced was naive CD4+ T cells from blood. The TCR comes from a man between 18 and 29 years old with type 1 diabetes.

In nucleotides, the CDR3 is TGTGCCAGCCGTCCGCCCCAAGGAGCCTACAATGAGCAGTTCTTC. This translates into CASRPPQGAYNEQFF. The V call is TRBV6-5, the J call TRBJ2-1, with no clear D. The CDR3 totals 15 residues. The germline V gene encodes CDR1 MNHEY and CDR2 SVGAGI. The V gene lost 8 bases and the J gene lost 2 bases, with 16 bases spanning the gap.